What follows are 18 T cell receptor beta chains derived from one specimen sequenced in a study of T cell repertoires in cytomegalovirus infection. TCRdb re-called the reads with MiXCR, one entry per CDR3 protein. The data contain around 340,000 distinct CDR3 sequences, just under 30% of them singletons. These receptors have no identified antigens. Material: cultured PBMCs, obtained from culture after CMV antigen stimulation. Receptor source: a human donor in good health (CMV status not recorded). Some clones in this sample may be carry-over from other donors' samples.

There are many counts of this clonotype. The V call is TRBV7-8, the J call TRBJ2-3; possible D gene TRBD2, 5 bases. Germline V CDR1 and CDR2: SGHVS, FQNEAQ. With 4 bases removed from V and 4 bases from J, the gap between germline ends came to 15 bases. The CDR3 runs to 15 residues. The CDR3 sequence: CASSSRESTADTQYF. For the CDR3, the DNA is TGTGCCAGCAGCTCTCGGGAATCTACGGCAGATACGCAGTATTTT.

V gene TRBV6-6 combines with J gene TRBJ1-4; D is unresolved. Between the trimmed V and J ends, which lost 5 bases and 5 bases, there was a span of 9 bases. This CDR3 contains 13 residues. Germline CDR1 is MNHNY and CDR2 is SVGAGI (reference sequence). DNA for the CDR3: TGTGCCAGCAGTCCCAAGGGAAATGAAAAACTGTTTTTT. Its translation: CASSPKGNEKLFF.

The rearrangement links TRBV7-2 to TRBJ1-2; TRBD1 aligns across 8 bases. V shed 5 bases, J shed 2 bases, and the junction held 10 bases outside the gene matches. Germline values: CDR1 SGHTA, CDR2 FQGNSA. The CDR3 covers 16 residues. The CDR3 spells CASSRTGTTSNYGYTF. CDR3 nucleotides: TGTGCCAGCAGCAGGACAGGGACCACGTCCAACTATGGCTACACCTTC.

This chain links TRBV19 with TRBJ1-2; D is uncertain. CDR1 and CDR2 from the germline V gene are LNHDA and SQIVND (reference sequence). The CDR3 is 14 amino acids. The V end lost 6 bases, the J end lost 4 bases, and 15 bases lay between the germline ends. This CDR3 reads CASRNIGWGYGYTF. The CDR3, as DNA: TGTGCCAGTAGGAATATAGGTTGGGGCTATGGCTACACCTTC.

This clonotype has a handful of counts. The chain combines TRBV10-3 with TRBJ2-6, with D perhaps assigned TRBD1 or TRBD2 (5 bases each). There are 18 residues in the CDR3. The germline CDR1 and CDR2 sequences are ENHRY and SYGVKD. The V end lost 2 bases, the J end lost 0 bases, and 14 bases lay between the germline ends. As DNA, the CDR3 is TGTGCCATCAGTGAGATCGACAGCGGACTCTCTGGGGCCAACGTCCTGACTTTC. Amino acids: CAISEIDSGLSGANVLTF.

J is TRBJ2-1 and V is TRBV11-2; 9 bases fit TRBD1. Germline V CDR1 and CDR2: SGHAT, FQNNGV. CDR3 length equals 15 residues. Trimming cost V 3 bases and J 7 bases; bases outside gene matches: 7. For the CDR3, the DNA is TGTGCCAGCAGCTTTTCGGGACAGGGCAGGAATGAGCAGTTCTTC. It codes for CASSFSGQGRNEQFF.

A few counts support this clonotype. The chain combines TRBV6-1 with TRBJ2-6; either TRBD1 or TRBD2 may fit D (5 bases each). V was pared by 6 bases and J by 0 bases, with 18 bases between. The CDR3 covers 18 residues. Germline V gene data show CDR1 as MNHNS and CDR2 as SASEGT. CDR3: CASSRAPGALSGANVLTF. In nucleotides, the CDR3 is TGTGCCAGCAGCAGGGCCCCCGGGGCTCTCTCTGGGGCCAACGTCCTGACTTTC.

This clonotype was found a few times. The J gene is TRBJ1-2, the V gene TRBV24-1; no definite D call. From germline, CDR1 is KGHDR and CDR2 SFDVKD. The CDR3 totals 14 residues. V was pared by 4 bases and J by 4 bases, with 12 bases between. The CDR3 here is CATSDSDVLYGYTF. CDR3 DNA: TGTGCCACCAGTGACTCGGACGTTCTCTATGGCTACACCTTC.

This clonotype came up a few times. This chain connects TRBV27 to TRBJ1-2, with D perhaps matching TRBD1 (6 bases). This CDR3 contains 13 residues. Deletions cut 5 bases from V and 4 bases from J, with 11 bases between. Germline V gives CDR1 MNHEY, CDR2 SMNVEV (reference sequence). In DNA form, the CDR3 reads TGTGCCAGCAGTCCCGGACAGACCTATGGCTACACCTTC. It translates to CASSPGQTYGYTF.

This rearrangement joins TRBV5-4 to TRBJ2-1; 11 bases fit TRBD2. There are 16 residues in the CDR3. Germline loops: CDR1 SGHNT, CDR2 YYREEE (reference sequence). The J segment lost 5 bases and the V segment lost 4 bases, leaving 8 bases of the junction unmatched. Written as DNA, the CDR3 is TGTGCCAGCAGCCTTACTAGCGGGAGAAGGGACAATGAGCAGTTCTTC. Translation gives CASSLTSGRRDNEQFF.

The table lists this clonotype with a few counts. V is TRBV6-1 and J is TRBJ1-3, with 7 bases matching TRBD1. The germline CDR1 and CDR2 sequences are MNHNS and SASEGT. The CDR3 totals 13 residues. V shed 6 bases, J shed 10 bases, and the junction held 9 bases outside the gene matches. The CDR3 here is CASRGTATGTIYF. The CDR3 DNA sequence: TGTGCCAGCAGGGGGACAGCCACTGGGACCATATATTTT.

The V gene is TRBV29-1, the J gene TRBJ1-2, with 9 bases aligning to TRBD1. Germline assignment: CDR1 SQVTM and CDR2 ANQGSEA. There are 12 residues in the CDR3. J gave up 4 bases and V 7 bases, and 4 bases lay outside the gene matches. The CDR3 nucleotides are TGCAGCGGAGTACAGGGGGCCTATGGCTACACCTTC. Its translation: CSGVQGAYGYTF.

The V and J genes are TRBV6-1 and TRBJ2-7; 9 bases align to TRBD1. The CDR3 covers 16 residues. The J segment lost 5 bases and the V segment lost 5 bases, leaving 13 bases of the junction unmatched. The germline V gene encodes CDR1 MNHNS and CDR2 SASEGT. CDR3 loop: CASSLTAGQGFHEQYF. The CDR3 nucleotides read TGTGCCAGCAGTTTAACGGCGGGACAGGGTTTCCACGAGCAGTACTTC.

This clonotype was counted a few times. The V call is TRBV20-1, the J call TRBJ2-1; 10 nucleotides match TRBD2. The germline V gene encodes CDR1 DFQATT and CDR2 SNEGSKA (reference sequence). The CDR3 sequence is 20 residues long. After removal of 2 bases from V and 0 bases from J, the junction contained 16 bases not matched to a gene. CDR3 in amino acids: CSARSSGAGGPSGSYNEQFF. The CDR3 coding sequence is TGCAGTGCTAGATCGAGTGGAGCGGGAGGGCCCTCCGGCTCCTACAATGAGCAGTTCTTC.

This clonotype showed up just a few times. This rearrangement joins TRBV5-6 to TRBJ2-7; 7 nucleotides line up with TRBD1. There are 17 residues in the CDR3. The V and J ends lost 2 bases and 2 bases, in that order; junction bases with no gene match: 13. CDR1 is SGHDT and CDR2 is YYEEEE in the germline V gene. The CDR3 region has the DNA TGTGCCAGCAGCTTAGGGGGCGGACCCTCGGCCGCCTACGAGCAGTACTTC. The encoded protein is CASSLGGGPSAAYEQYF.

The rearrangement links TRBV2 to TRBJ1-6, with TRBD1 matching over 10 bases. Germline V gene sequence: CDR1 SNHLY, CDR2 FYNNEI. Trimming removed 5 bases from V and 10 bases from J; junction bases left unmatched: 5. The CDR3 is 14 amino acids. The CDR3 spells CASSLDRGLSPLHF. The CDR3, as DNA: TGTGCCAGCAGTTTGGACAGGGGGTTGTCACCCCTCCACTTT.

This clonotype was detected many times. This sequence joins TRBV6-2 or TRBV6-3 and TRBJ2-1; weak D call: TRBD1 (6 bases). Germline lookup yields CDR1 MNHEY and CDR2 SVGEGT. Trimming stripped 5 bases from V and 2 bases from J, with 13 bases between. The CDR3 has 15 amino acids. The CDR3, as DNA: TGTGCCAGCAGTCTGACGGGACACCCCTACAATGAGCAGTTCTTC. Translating gives CASSLTGHPYNEQFF.

This clonotype appeared a few times. This chain connects TRBV27 to TRBJ1-5; D remains unclear. This CDR3 has 14 amino acids. Germline V lookup: CDR1 MNHEY, CDR2 SMNVEV (reference sequence). Between the trimmed V and J ends, which lost 2 bases and 6 bases, there was a span of 11 bases. CDR3 in amino acids: CASSLAEVGQPQHF. DNA for the CDR3: TGTGCCAGCAGTTTAGCGGAGGTCGGTCAGCCCCAGCATTTT.